This T cell receptor beta chain is drawn from a study of response to subunit inactivated influenza vaccine. General observations from the study: The authors suggested that few new T cells are recruited per seasonal influenza vaccination.

The CDR3 runs 13 residues. The germline gives CDR1 SGHRS, CDR2 YFSETQ. V lost 0 bases and J 8 bases, leaving 11 bases between the germline ends. One entry per CDR3 protein results from TCRdb running MiXCR on the RT-PCR reads. The sample carries some 850,000 distinct CDR3 sequences, roughly 18% recorded once. A word on this clonotype: What it recognizes is unknown.

The sequence came from a man aged 45-60 years who received an inactivated influenza vaccine. V and J are TRBV5-1 and TRBJ1-2; no firm D call. The specimen was PBMCs from blood, collected about 5 days after vaccination. The CDR3: CASSLERVEGYTF. In DNA form, the CDR3 reads TGCGCCAGCAGCTTGGAGAGGGTAGAAGGCTACACCTTC. The entire variable domain, with the rest obtained from reference TRBV5-1 and TRBJ1-2, is as follows: KAGVTQTPRYLIKTRGQQVTLSCSPISGHRSVSWYQQTPGQGLQFLFEYFSETQRNKGNFPGRFSGRQFSNSRSEMNVSTLELGDSALYLCASSLERVEGYTFGSGTRLTVV.